The clone carrying this TCR beta chain was counted once. The assay was immunoSEQ multiplex PCR, and TCRdb's table has in-frame clones only and misses some. Of 150,000 to 200,000 clones in the sample, roughly 80% were seen once. The sample belongs to a study of blood T cell repertoires in COVID-19. This CDR3 region has 16 residues. The V segment lost 3 bases and the J segment 5 bases; nucleotides outside the gene matches: 10. CDR1 is LGHNA and CDR2 is YNFKEQ in the germline V gene. The source of this sequence is a middle-aged man who had recovered from COVID-19. The chain recombines TRBV4-2 with TRBJ2-5, with 9 nucleotides matching TRBD2. The sequencing input was PBMCs or T cells enriched from blood (not recorded which). The CDR3, as DNA: TGTGCCAGCAGCCAGCTTGGCGGGAGGGCCGACGAGACCCAGTACTTC. Translation: CASSQLGGRADETQYF.